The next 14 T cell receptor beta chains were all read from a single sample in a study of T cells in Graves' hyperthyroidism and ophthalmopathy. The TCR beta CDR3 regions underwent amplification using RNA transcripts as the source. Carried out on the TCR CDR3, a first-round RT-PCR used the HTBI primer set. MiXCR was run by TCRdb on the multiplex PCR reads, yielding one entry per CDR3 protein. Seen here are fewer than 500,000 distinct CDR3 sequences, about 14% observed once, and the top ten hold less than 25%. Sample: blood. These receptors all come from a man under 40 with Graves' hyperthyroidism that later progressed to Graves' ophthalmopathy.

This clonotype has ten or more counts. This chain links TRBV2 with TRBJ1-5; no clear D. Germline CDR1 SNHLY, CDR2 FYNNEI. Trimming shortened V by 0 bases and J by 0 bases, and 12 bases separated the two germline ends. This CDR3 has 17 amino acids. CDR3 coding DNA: TGTGCCAGCAGTGAAGCGCGACCGGCTTATAGCAATCAGCCCCAGCATTTT. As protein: CASSEARPAYSNQPQHF.

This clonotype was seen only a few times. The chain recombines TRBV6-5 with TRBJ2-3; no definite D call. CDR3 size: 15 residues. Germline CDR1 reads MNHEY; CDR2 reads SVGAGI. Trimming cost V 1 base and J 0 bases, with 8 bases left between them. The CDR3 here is CASSYFPISTDTQYF. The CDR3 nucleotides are TGTGCCAGCAGTTACTTCCCTATTAGCACAGATACGCAGTATTTT.

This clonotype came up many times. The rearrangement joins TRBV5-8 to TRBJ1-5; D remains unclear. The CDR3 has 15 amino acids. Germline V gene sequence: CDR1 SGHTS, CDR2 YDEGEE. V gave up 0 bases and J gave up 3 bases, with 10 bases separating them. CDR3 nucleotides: TGTGCCAGCAGCTTGGCCGGAGCGAACAATCAGCCCCAGCATTTT. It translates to CASSLAGANNQPQHF.

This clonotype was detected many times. CDR3 in DNA: TGTGCCAGCCACAGGGGAGCCCCTATGAACACTGAAGCTTTCTTT. As protein: CASHRGAPMNTEAFF. The chain is built from TRBV19 and TRBJ1-1; 7 positions match TRBD1. Losses at the gene ends were 9 bases for V and 0 bases for J; bases not matched to a gene: 10. Germline V gene data show CDR1 as LNHDA and CDR2 as SQIVND (reference sequence). The CDR3 spans 15 residues.

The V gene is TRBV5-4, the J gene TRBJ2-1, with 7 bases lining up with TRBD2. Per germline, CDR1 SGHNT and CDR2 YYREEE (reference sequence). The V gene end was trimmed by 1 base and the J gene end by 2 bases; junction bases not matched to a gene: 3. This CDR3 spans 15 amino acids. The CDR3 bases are TGTGCCAGCAGCTTGCAAGGACTAGCCTACAATGAGCAGTTCTTC. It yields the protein CASSLQGLAYNEQFF.

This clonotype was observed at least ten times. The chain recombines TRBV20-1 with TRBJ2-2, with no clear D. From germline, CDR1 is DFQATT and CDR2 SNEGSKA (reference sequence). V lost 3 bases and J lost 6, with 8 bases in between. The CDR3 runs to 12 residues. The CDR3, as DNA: TGCAGTGCTAGGAGAACCGCCGGGGAGCTGTTTTTT. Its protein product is CSARRTAGELFF.

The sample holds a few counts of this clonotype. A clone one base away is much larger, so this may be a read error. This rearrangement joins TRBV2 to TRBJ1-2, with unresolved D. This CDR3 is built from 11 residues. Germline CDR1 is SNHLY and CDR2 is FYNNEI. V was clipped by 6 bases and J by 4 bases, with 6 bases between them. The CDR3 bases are TGTGCCAGCAGGCAGCCCTATGGCTACACCTTC. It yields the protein CASRQPYGYTF.

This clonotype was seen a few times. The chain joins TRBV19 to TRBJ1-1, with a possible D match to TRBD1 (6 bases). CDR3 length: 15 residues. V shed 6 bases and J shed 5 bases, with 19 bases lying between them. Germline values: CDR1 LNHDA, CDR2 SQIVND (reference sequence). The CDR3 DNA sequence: TGTGCCAGTAGGACTTCAGGGGCGCCAGGGACTGAAGCTTTCTTT. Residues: CASRTSGAPGTEAFF.

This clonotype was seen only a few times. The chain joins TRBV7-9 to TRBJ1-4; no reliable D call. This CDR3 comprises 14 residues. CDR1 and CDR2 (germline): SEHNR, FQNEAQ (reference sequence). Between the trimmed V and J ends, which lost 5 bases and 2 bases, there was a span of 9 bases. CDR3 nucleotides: TGTGCCAGCAGCGTGAGGGTGACTAATGAAAAACTGTTTTTT. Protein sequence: CASSVRVTNEKLFF. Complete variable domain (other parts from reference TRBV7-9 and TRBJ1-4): DTGVSQNPRHKITKRGQNVTFRCDPISEHNRLYWYRQTLGQGPEFLTYFQNEAQLEKSRLLSDRFSAERPKGSFSTLEIQRTEQGDSAMYLCASSVRVTNEKLFFGSGTQLSVL.

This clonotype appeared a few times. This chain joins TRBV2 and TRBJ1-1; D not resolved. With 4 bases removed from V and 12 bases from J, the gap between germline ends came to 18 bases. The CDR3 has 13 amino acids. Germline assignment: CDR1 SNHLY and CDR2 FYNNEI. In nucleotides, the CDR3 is TGTGCCAGCAGTGGATCGGGTGTCGGGGTAACTTTCTTT. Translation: CASSGSGVGVTFF.

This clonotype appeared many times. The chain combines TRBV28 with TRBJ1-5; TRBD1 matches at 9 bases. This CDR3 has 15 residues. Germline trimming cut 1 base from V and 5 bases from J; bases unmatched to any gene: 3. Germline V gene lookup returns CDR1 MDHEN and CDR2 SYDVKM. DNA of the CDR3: TGTGCCAGCAGTTTATCGTACAGGGGGCATCAGCCCCAGCATTTT. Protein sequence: CASSLSYRGHQPQHF.

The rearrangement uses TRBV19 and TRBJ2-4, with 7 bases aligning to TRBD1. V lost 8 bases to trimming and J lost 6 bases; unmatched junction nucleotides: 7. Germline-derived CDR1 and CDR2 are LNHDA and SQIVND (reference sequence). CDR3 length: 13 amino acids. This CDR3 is CASAGGGGNIQYF. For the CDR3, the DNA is TGTGCCAGTGCAGGGGGTGGGGGAAACATTCAGTACTTC.

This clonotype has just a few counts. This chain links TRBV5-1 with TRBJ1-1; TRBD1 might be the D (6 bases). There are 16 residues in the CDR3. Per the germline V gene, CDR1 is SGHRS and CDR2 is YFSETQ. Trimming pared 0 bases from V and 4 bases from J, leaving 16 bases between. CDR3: CASSLEGVSYGTEAFF. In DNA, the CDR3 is TGCGCCAGCAGCTTGGAGGGGGTAAGCTATGGCACTGAAGCTTTCTTT.

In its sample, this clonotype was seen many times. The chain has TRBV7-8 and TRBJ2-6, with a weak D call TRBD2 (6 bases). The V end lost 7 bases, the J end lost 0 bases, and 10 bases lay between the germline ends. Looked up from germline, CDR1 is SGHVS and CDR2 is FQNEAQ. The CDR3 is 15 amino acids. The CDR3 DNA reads TGTGCCAGCACCTACGGGGGCTCTGGGGCCAACGTCCTGACTTTC. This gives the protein CASTYGGSGANVLTF.